The 14 T cell receptor beta chains below all came from one sample that was sequenced in a study of T cell responses to AZD1222 COVID-19 vaccine (dated by TCRdb to the early 2020s). The library was produced with the immunoSEQ multiplex PCR assay. In TCRdb, the immuneACCESS table is reduced to in-frame sequences with V and J assigned. These tables do not hold every clone; where another copy was compared, an unresolved V gene accounts for under half, and the others remain unexplained. For this sample the table gives approximately 130,000 clones, of which roughly 92% were detected only once. Roughly 1.1% of the sample comes from the top ten. This specimen's time point label, interpreted: about 28 days (+/-7) after the second vaccine dose. The specimen was peripheral blood, collected 28 days after the second AZD1222 dose. These receptors were collected from an adult who received the AZD1222 COVID-19 vaccine.

The chain employs TRBV7-9 and TRBJ2-5; D unresolved. V was pared by 5 bases and J by 2 bases, with 18 bases between. Germline CDR1 and CDR2: SEHNR and FQNEAQ (reference sequence). The CDR3 has 16 amino acids. CDR3 sequence reads: CASSPPEAGEQETQYF. In DNA, the CDR3 is TGTGCCAGCAGCCCCCCTGAGGCTGGGGAACAAGAGACCCAGTACTTC.

The V and J genes are TRBV5-1 and TRBJ1-1; weak D call: TRBD1 (5 bases). The CDR3 is 13 amino acids. Per germline, CDR1 SGHRS and CDR2 YFSETQ. The V end lost 3 bases, the J end lost 4 bases, and 10 bases lay between the germline ends. In nucleotides, the CDR3 is TGCGCCAGCAGCTCGGGACTGCCCACTGAAGCTTTCTTT. Protein sequence: CASSSGLPTEAFF.

This chain connects TRBV20-1 to TRBJ1-5, with D possibly TRBD1 on 5 matching bases. The CDR3 length is 14 residues. Deletions cut 3 bases from V and 7 bases from J, with 16 bases between. Germline CDR1 is DFQATT and CDR2 is SNEGSKA (reference sequence). The CDR3 reads CSASPPGLEQPQHF. DNA of the CDR3: TGCAGTGCTAGTCCTCCAGGGTTAGAACAGCCCCAGCATTTT.

The chain joins TRBV3-1 (or the pseudogene TRBV3-2) to TRBJ2-7; TRBD1 might be the D (6 bases). Deletions cut 6 bases from V and 2 bases from J, with 17 bases between. Germline values: CDR1 LGHDT, CDR2 YNNKEL (reference sequence). CDR3 length: 15 residues. The chain's CDR3 is CASRTIRDKTYEQYF. CDR3 DNA sequence: TGTGCCAGCAGAACAATCCGGGACAAGACCTACGAGCAGTACTTC.

V usage is TRBV19 and J usage is TRBJ2-1; no clear D gene. CDR1 LNHDA and CDR2 SQIVND come from the germline V gene (reference sequence). Trimming left V 5 bases short and J 0 bases short, with 14 bases between. This CDR3 has 16 amino acids. As DNA, the CDR3 is TGTGCCAGTAGTCTTTACACTCCCAGCTCCTACAATGAGCAGTTCTTC. The encoded protein is CASSLYTPSSYNEQFF.

V and J are TRBV9 and TRBJ2-2, with TRBD2 identical over 9 bases. This CDR3 comprises 17 residues. The trim removed 4 bases at V and 2 bases at J, leaving 9 bases unmatched. The germline V gene encodes CDR1 SGDLS and CDR2 YYNGEE. The DNA for the CDR3 is TGTGCCAGCAGCATTGAAAGCGGGAGGAGAAACACCGGGGAGCTGTTTTTT. This translates into CASSIESGRRNTGELFF. Full variable domain (missing parts from reference TRBV9 and TRBJ2-2): DSGVTQTPKHLITATGQRVTLRCSPRSGDLSVYWYQQSLDQGLQFLIQYYNGEERAKGNILERFSAQQFPDLHSELNLSSLELGDSALYFCASSIESGRRNTGELFFGEGSRLTVL.

J is TRBJ2-7 and V is TRBV19, with D unclear. Germline V gives CDR1 LNHDA, CDR2 SQIVND (reference sequence). The length of the CDR3 is 13 residues. V lost 4 bases, J lost 3 bases, and 10 bases lay in between. The CDR3 DNA reads TGTGCCAGTAGTAGCTCCATCCTCTACGAGCAGTACTTC. Protein product: CASSSSILYEQYF. Full variable domain (remainder filled in from reference TRBV19 and TRBJ2-7): DGGITQSPKYLFRKEGQNVTLSCEQNLNHDAMYWYRQDPGQGLRLIYYSQIVNDFQKGDIAEGYSVSREKKESFPLTVTSAQKNPTAFYLCASSSSILYEQYFGPGTRLTVT.

The chain is built from TRBV2 and TRBJ1-1; D is unclear. This CDR3 is built from 15 residues. The V gene's germline CDR1 is SNHLY and CDR2 FYNNEI. Trimming shortened V by 2 bases and J by 0 bases, and 10 bases separated the two germline ends. The DNA of the CDR3 is TGTGCCAGCAGTGAAAATAGGGTTATGAACACTGAAGCTTTCTTT. Translation: CASSENRVMNTEAFF.

The chain is built from TRBV4-2 and TRBJ2-3; no clear D gene. This CDR3 is built from 14 residues. V gave up 3 bases and J gave up 1 base, with 8 bases separating them. Germline loops: CDR1 LGHNA, CDR2 YNFKEQ. The CDR3 DNA sequence: TGTGCCAGCAGCCAGGACCCCCGCACAGATACGCAGTATTTT. The encoded protein is CASSQDPRTDTQYF.

The chain joins TRBV13 to TRBJ2-7; TRBD1 agrees at 8 bases. V gave up 6 bases and J gave up 5 bases; unmatched junction bases: 12. CDR3 length equals 15 residues. Germline-derived CDR1 and CDR2 are PRHDT and FYEKMQ (reference sequence). CDR3 DNA sequence: TGTGCCAGCAGACACCGCGGACAGGGCGTAGACGAGCAGTACTTC. Protein sequence: CASRHRGQGVDEQYF.

This chain uses TRBV27 with TRBJ2-2; 9 bases are shared with TRBD2. The CDR3 sequence is 15 residues long. Germline V gene lookup returns CDR1 MNHEY and CDR2 SMNVEV (reference sequence). J was trimmed by 5 bases and V by 2 bases; bases with no gene match: 3. The CDR3 loop is CASSLRLAGTGELFF. The DNA of the CDR3 is TGTGCCAGCAGTTTAAGGCTAGCGGGGACCGGGGAGCTGTTTTTT.

DNA for the CDR3: TGTGCCAGCAGTGGCGGGGTGGGCACTGAAGCTTTCTTT. Translation gives CASSGGVGTEAFF. The chain is built from TRBV2 and TRBJ1-1; no reliable D call. V was trimmed by 4 bases and J by 4 bases, leaving 10 bases between them. Germline lookup yields CDR1 SNHLY and CDR2 FYNNEI. This CDR3 region has 13 residues.

On this clone: The same CDR3 also results from other DNA sequences found in this sample. The CDR3 reads CAWSVSSNQPQHF. In nucleotides, the CDR3 is TGTGCCTGGAGTGTCTCTAGCAATCAGCCCCAGCATTTT. The gene calls are TRBV30 and TRBJ1-5; D not resolved. Germline V CDR1 and CDR2: GTSNPN, SVGIG (reference sequence). The CDR3 length is 13 residues. The ends were cut back, 0 bases at V and 0 bases at J, with 3 bases in the middle.

This clone was found once. This chain connects TRBV4-3 to TRBJ1-6; D possibly corresponds to TRBD1 (5 bases). The CDR3 extends over 13 amino acids. Per the germline V gene, CDR1 is LGHNA and CDR2 is YSLEER. The ends were cut back, 1 base at V and 9 bases at J, with 7 bases in the middle. The CDR3 is CASSQGQGSPLHF. The CDR3 DNA reads TGCGCCAGCAGCCAAGGGCAGGGTTCACCCCTCCACTTT.